The clone carrying this T cell receptor beta chain was seen only a few times. Its antigen remains unidentified. V was pared by 0 bases and J by 5 bases, with 7 bases of the junction left unmatched. Germline CDR1 reads SGDLS; CDR2 reads YYNGEE. The CDR3 loop spans 15 amino acids. The record originates from a study of cytomegalovirus exposure and HLA in healthy donors. Study outcomes and limitations: An analysis done earlier found most TCR beta V segments productive about 90% or about 30% of the time. Later analysis revealed greater clonal expansion in HLA-associated TCR beta chains than in equally common others.

PCR employed 60 Vbeta and 13 Jbeta primers. TCRdb keeps only in-frame clones here, not all; method: immunoSEQ multiplex PCR. The sample lists over 90,000 clones, around 64% occurring once. The rearrangement links TRBV9 to TRBJ2-5, with 7 bases that match TRBD2. The sequence was obtained from a man aged 55-75 years in good health and CMV-seronegative. The sample consisted of PBMCs. The CDR3 bases are TGTGCCAGCAGCGTAGGAGCGGGGCCAGAGGAGACCCAGTACTTC. Amino acid sequence: CASSVGAGPEETQYF.